This entry describes one TCR beta chain. Its recognized antigen is unknown. No much larger clone is present one base from it, and per-base qualities are unavailable. This specimen belongs to a study of T cell responses to AZD1222 COVID-19 vaccine (dated by TCRdb to about 2021). Background for the entire study: TCR sequencing covered roughly 230 trial participants: some 210 given two doses of AZD1222 and 26 given two doses of MenACWY control vaccine. Trial participants were enrolled by age into 18-55, 56-69 and 70-plus year subgroups, with around 150, 28 and 57 TCR-sequenced participants respectively. The study at large found these results: The vaccine-associated CD4 TCRs covered the entire spike protein, and the dominant responses fell in regions 160-218 and 743-854. Epitopes outside the regions mutated in the B.1.351 and B.1.1.7 variants were reportedly recognized by nearly half of the unique spike-specific TCRs. Conclusions about previously exposed vaccinees are limited, since just a handful of AZD1222 recipients were seropositive for SARS-CoV-2 at baseline. Most participants were white British and females outnumbered males, and the authors suggested that clonal diversity may have been underestimated. The 56-69-year group was small, and its depth increase did not reach significance, likely because of low power. After two AZD1222 doses, spike-specific TCR breadth and depth were significantly higher than at day 0 and than in MenACWY recipients. Because no day 14 peak-response samples were available, repertoires were characterized only after the peak T cell response.

Interpreted using the paper, the time point label stands for: about 28 days (+/-7) after the second vaccine dose. AZD1222 recipients whose second dose came at about 4 weeks and those whose second dose came at about 12 weeks were combined into one group, since spike-specific TCR depth and breadth did not differ between the two schedules. The vaccinee samples were drawn from two UK trials, COV001 and COV002, one of which was a single-blind randomized controlled phase 2/3 trial testing AZD1222 (ChAdOx1 nCoV-19) in healthy adults. For TCRbeta chain sequencing, PBMC samples from trial participants were taken at day 0 and at day 28 after the second dose. Spanning cysteine to phenylalanine, the CDR3 consists of 14 amino acids. Only the CDR3 part of the read is kept: 42 bases, read in frame from the first base. The V and J ends are trimmed by 7 bases and 1 base, leaving 8 bases between them. CDR1 and CDR2 were assigned from the germline V gene (reference sequence) as PRHDT and FYEKMQ.

The CDR3 regions of human TCRbeta chains were analyzed by immunosequencing. In the source study's methods: TCRs in the repertoires were compared against a reference library of SARS-CoV-2-specific TCRs that had been generated with the MIRA antigen-specificity platform. Breadth was defined as the fraction of unique TCRs that were SARS-CoV-2-associated, and depth was defined as the fraction of total T cells that were SARS-CoV-2-associated. Using the MIRA data, every spike-specific TCR was mapped to the spike region that the TCR reacted to and assigned to either a CD4 or a CD8 class. Log10-transformed breadth and depth values were compared by one-way ANOVA with Sidak's multiple comparisons tests. Entries here come from immuneACCESS through TCRdb and include only in-frame sequences with V and J called. Some clones fail to appear in such tables; in the studies checked, an unresolved V gene covers under half of the shortfall, and the cause of the remainder is unknown. The V and J calls and clone size were taken over from that table, and D and trimming were inferred from the DNA. Recorded for this sample are approximately 120,000 clones; approximately 85% of them occurred a single time. Approximately 4.4% of the sample belongs to the ten largest clones.

The V and J genes are TRBV13 and TRBJ1-6; the D gene identity is not certain. The sequencing here drew on peripheral blood, taken 28 days after the second AZD1222 dose. The TCR sequence derives from an adult who received the AZD1222 COVID-19 vaccine. The DNA is as follows: TGTGCCAGCACCCTCTGGTCCTATAATTCACCCCTCCACTTT. Its product reads: CASTLWSYNSPLHF.